This record looks at one T cell receptor (beta chain) sequence and its context. Seattle's cohort entered during active infection and was followed longitudinally. V lost 4 bases, J lost 7 bases, and 13 bases stayed unmatched. This CDR3 has 17 amino acids. Germline loops: CDR1 SGHVS, CDR2 FQNEAQ. The sample comes from a study of blood T cell repertoires in COVID-19. Background on the study: In each case, the material was cDNA or gDNA derived from T cells, B-cell-depleted T cells, or PBMCs.

In the original workflow: Amplification with reference gene primers provided the estimates of nucleated cell counts. Data came from immunoSEQ multiplex PCR; TCRdb stores just in-frame clones and leaves some out. Clonal size and the V and J genes are those of that table, whereas D and trimming came from the DNA. The data hold 120,000 to 150,000 clones, with over 75% observed a single time. The TCR originated in an older woman with COVID-19, enrolled during active disease. The chain employs TRBV7-8 and TRBJ1-4; 9 bases fit TRBD1. Sequencing was carried out using peripheral blood. In DNA form, the CDR3 reads TGTGCCAGCAGCTCGCACATACAGGGGGCGATAGGTGAAAAACTGTTTTTT. Protein: CASSSHIQGAIGEKLFF.